The 25 T cell receptor beta chains given below trace back to one sample, sequenced in a study of T cells after yellow fever vaccination. TCRdb ran MiXCR on the 5' RACE reads and lists one entry per CDR3 protein. The data hold about 320,000 distinct CDR3 sequences, with about 10% observed a single time. This material consisted of CD4+ T cells sorted from PBMCs, taken 45 days after the yellow fever booster vaccination. The source of these receptors is a man aged 18-30 years who received the YFV17D yellow fever vaccine.

This clonotype has only a few counts. The chain uses TRBV7-2 and TRBJ1-2, with TRBD1 matching 9 bases. With 2 bases clipped from V and 5 bases from J, the junction kept 6 bases outside the gene matches. The CDR3 contains 15 residues. Germline lookup yields CDR1 SGHTA and CDR2 FQGNSA. CDR3 in DNA: TGTGCCAGCAGCTTATTCCGGGACAGGGAATATGGCTACACCTTC. This gives the protein CASSLFRDREYGYTF.

The table lists this clonotype with many counts. V usage is TRBV21-1 and J usage is TRBJ2-7; TRBD2 reflects the table's D call only, with no check against the DNA. TRBV21-1 is shown as a pseudogene. The CDR3 covers 13 residues. DNA for the CDR3: TGTGCCAGCAGCAAAGGCGGGGCCTACGAGCAGTACGTC. Translation: CASSKGGAYEQYV.

This clonotype has a handful of counts. The CDR3 reads CASSTPPYEQYF. Written as DNA, the CDR3 is TGTGCCAGCAGTACCCCCCCCTACGAGCAGTACTTC. The rearrangement joins TRBV28 to TRBJ2-7; D is unresolved. V was clipped by 5 bases and J by 2 bases, with 7 bases between them. Germline CDR1 and CDR2: MDHEN and SYDVKM. The CDR3 totals 12 residues.

The gene calls are TRBV6-1 and TRBJ2-7, with no clear D. This CDR3 contains 14 residues. The ends were cut back, 7 bases at V and 3 bases at J, with 16 bases in the middle. CDR1 is MNHNS and CDR2 is SASEGT in the germline V gene. CDR3 sequence: CASIKDGGLYEQYF. The CDR3, as DNA: TGTGCCAGCATTAAGGACGGCGGTCTCTACGAGCAGTACTTC.

The V gene is TRBV4-3, the J gene TRBJ1-6; D gene uncertain. This CDR3 spans 15 amino acids. V lost 0 bases and J 6 bases, leaving 9 bases between the germline ends. Germline V lookup: CDR1 LGHNA, CDR2 YSLEER. CDR3 DNA sequence: TGCGCCAGCAGCCAAGATGGGCAGCTTAATTCACCCCTCCACTTT. Translating it yields CASSQDGQLNSPLHF.

This clonotype was observed a few times. The J gene is TRBJ2-7, the V gene TRBV4-1; TRBD1 aligns across 9 bases. The germline CDR1 and CDR2 sequences are MGHRA and YSYEKL. V was clipped by 0 bases and J by 5 bases; unmatched bases: 23. This CDR3 spans 21 amino acids. This CDR3 is CASSQERIGLTGGTRTHEQYF. The CDR3 DNA reads as TGCGCCAGCAGCCAAGAGCGAATCGGGTTGACAGGGGGTACCCGGACGCACGAGCAGTACTTC.

This clonotype was detected a few times. The V call is TRBV20-1, the J call TRBJ2-1; 10 positions match TRBD2. With 5 bases clipped from V and 5 bases from J, the junction kept 6 bases outside the gene matches. CDR1 is DFQATT and CDR2 is SNEGSKA in the germline V gene (reference sequence). The CDR3 length is 14 residues. The CDR3 region is CSAVWTSGNNEQFF. In DNA, the CDR3 is TGCAGTGCTGTATGGACTAGCGGTAACAATGAGCAGTTCTTC.

This clonotype was found a few times. The rearrangement links TRBV4-1 to TRBJ2-2; 7 nucleotides line up with TRBD1. CDR1 MGHRA and CDR2 YSYEKL come from the germline V gene. CDR3 length equals 16 residues. The V gene end was trimmed by 3 bases and the J gene end by 1 base; junction bases not matched to a gene: 5. This CDR3 reads CASSQVGGWNTGELFF. The CDR3 nucleotides read TGCGCCAGCAGCCAGGTAGGGGGCTGGAACACCGGGGAGCTGTTTTTT.

At least ten counts were recorded for this clonotype. The chain uses TRBV6-5 and TRBJ2-6; tentative D call: TRBD1 (5 bases). The germline CDR1 and CDR2 sequences are MNHEY and SVGAGI. This CDR3 has 16 residues. With 2 bases removed from V and 0 bases from J, the gap between germline ends came to 8 bases. The CDR3 protein is CASSYAGNSGANVLTF. The DNA for the CDR3 is TGTGCCAGCAGTTACGCAGGGAACTCTGGGGCCAACGTCCTGACTTTC.

The V gene is TRBV9, the J gene TRBJ1-1; 7 positions agree with TRBD1. The CDR3 has 14 residues. Per germline, CDR1 SGDLS and CDR2 YYNGEE. V was pared by 2 bases and J by 3 bases, with 4 bases of the junction left unmatched. The CDR3 DNA sequence: TGTGCCAGCAGCGTGACAGGGCCGGACACTGAAGCTTTCTTT. As protein: CASSVTGPDTEAFF.

This clonotype has a count of ten or more. The genes are TRBV12-3 or TRBV12-4 and TRBJ1-1; TRBD1 matches at 9 bases. J lost 0 bases, V lost 6 bases, and 2 bases had no gene match. This CDR3 comprises 14 residues. For the CDR3, the DNA is TGTGCCAGCAGAAACAGGGGGCTGAACACTGAAGCTTTCTTT. Encoded protein: CASRNRGLNTEAFF.

In DNA form, the CDR3 reads TGTGCCAGCAGCACCCTAGCGGGGGTGCACACCGGGGAGCTGTTTTTT. Translation gives CASSTLAGVHTGELFF. The chain joins TRBV28 to TRBJ2-2; TRBD2 aligns across 10 bases. The CDR3 runs 16 residues. Per germline, CDR1 MDHEN and CDR2 SYDVKM. V lost 6 bases, J lost 3 bases, and 7 bases stayed unmatched. Looking up the rest from reference TRBV28 and TRBJ2-2 gives the full variable domain: DVKVTQSSRYLVKRTGEKVFLECVQDMDHENMFWYRQDPGLGLRLIYFSYDVKMKEKGDIPEGYSVSREKKERFSLILESASTNQTSMYLCASSTLAGVHTGELFFGEGSRLTVL.

The chain joins TRBV27 to TRBJ2-5; 7 nucleotides align to TRBD2. With 10 bases clipped from V and 2 bases from J, the junction kept 4 bases outside the gene matches. Germline V gene lookup returns CDR1 MNHEY and CDR2 SMNVEV (reference sequence). This CDR3 has 12 amino acids. The DNA for the CDR3 is TGTGCCACCCGTAGCGGGCAAGAGACCCAGTACTTC. It encodes CATRSGQETQYF.

This chain joins TRBV4-3 and TRBJ2-7; TRBD1 matches 7 bases. The CDR3 runs to 16 residues. Trimming at V came to 1 base and at J to 2 bases, leaving 8 bases not matched to a gene. Germline lookup yields CDR1 LGHNA and CDR2 YSLEER. The CDR3 coding sequence is TGCGCCAGCAGCCAAGCCGCGGACAGGTTGACCTACGAGCAGTACTTC. It is translated as CASSQAADRLTYEQYF.

The chain recombines TRBV6-1 with TRBJ2-5; D remains unclear. This CDR3 is built from 13 residues. Germline-derived CDR1 and CDR2 are MNHNS and SASEGT. Between the trimmed V and J ends, which lost 2 bases and 7 bases, there was a span of 11 bases. In nucleotides, the CDR3 is TGTGCCAGCAGTGAACTCGACGAAGGGACCCAGTACTTC. It is translated as CASSELDEGTQYF.

CDR3: CASSEVGYNEQFF. The CDR3 DNA sequence: TGTGCCAGCAGTGAAGTGGGTTACAATGAGCAGTTCTTC. The rearrangement uses TRBV6-1 and TRBJ2-1; the D is unclear. The CDR3 has 13 amino acids. V was trimmed by 1 base and J by 4 bases, leaving 5 bases between them. From germline, CDR1 is MNHNS and CDR2 SASEGT.

In its sample, this clonotype was seen a few times. V gene TRBV5-4 combines with J gene TRBJ2-1; D call uncertain. From germline, CDR1 is SGHNT and CDR2 YYREEE (reference sequence). This CDR3 has 15 amino acids. V was trimmed by 4 bases and J by 8 bases, leaving 19 bases between them. Here the CDR3 reads CASSHRGLGRDEQFF. CDR3 coding DNA: TGTGCCAGCAGCCACCGCGGTCTAGGTCGGGATGAGCAGTTCTTC. The full variable domain, with the rest looked up from reference TRBV5-4 and TRBJ2-1, is ETGVTQSPTHLIKTRGQQVTLRCSSQSGHNTVSWYQQALGQGPQFIFQYYREEENGRGNFPPRFSGLQFPNYSSELNVNALELDDSALYLCASSHRGLGRDEQFFGPGTRLTVL.

The DNA of the CDR3 is TGTGCCAGCAGCTTAATCGTGTCGACTGAAGCTTTCTTT. Translation gives CASSLIVSTEAFF. The chain uses TRBV7-9 and TRBJ1-1; D gene uncertain. The V end lost 2 bases, the J end lost 5 bases, and 9 bases lay between the germline ends. Germline V gene data show CDR1 as SEHNR and CDR2 as FQNEAQ (reference sequence). This CDR3 has 13 amino acids.

In this sample, this clonotype turned up many times. The rearrangement joins TRBV12-3 or TRBV12-4 to TRBJ2-5; no clear D gene. Deletions cut 4 bases from V and 5 bases from J, with 11 bases between. CDR3 length equals 13 residues. CDR3 residues: CASSSSGPETQYF. In DNA form, the CDR3 reads TGTGCCAGCAGTTCGTCCGGTCCCGAGACCCAGTACTTC.

In its sample, this clonotype was seen many times. V usage is TRBV5-1 and J usage is TRBJ1-1; maybe TRBD1 (5 bases). The length of the CDR3 is 13 residues. The germline gives CDR1 SGHRS, CDR2 YFSETQ. The ends were cut back, 0 bases at V and 5 bases at J, with 8 bases in the middle. The CDR3 reads CASSLGGGTEAFF. The CDR3 DNA follows: TGCGCCAGCAGCTTGGGGGGGGGAACTGAAGCTTTCTTT.

Written as DNA, the CDR3 is TGTGCCATCAGGCCCTTTGCTGGTGAGCAGTTCTTC. Translated: CAIRPFAGEQFF. This sequence joins TRBV10-3 and TRBJ2-1; D gene unclear. This CDR3 is built from 12 residues. The germline gives CDR1 ENHRY, CDR2 SYGVKD. V was trimmed by 6 bases and J by 9 bases, leaving 12 bases between them.

Comment on this clonotype: A much larger clonotype is one base distant, so this may be a read error. The chain is built from TRBV12-3 or TRBV12-4 and TRBJ2-2, with D unresolved. The V gene lost 3 bases and the J gene lost 1 base, with 3 bases spanning the gap. The CDR3 is made up of 13 amino acids. This chain's CDR3 is CASSFRNTGELFF. The CDR3 region has the DNA TGTGCCAGCAGTTTCCGGAACACCGGGGAGCTGTTTTTT.

A few counts support this clonotype. The genes are TRBV5-6 and TRBJ2-7; 13 bases line up with TRBD2. In germline, CDR1 is SGHDT, CDR2 YYEEEE. The CDR3 runs 13 residues. J gave up 3 bases and V 9 bases, and 3 bases lay outside the gene matches. CDR3: CAKGLAGFYEQYF. CDR3 coding DNA: TGTGCCAAGGGACTAGCGGGGTTCTACGAGCAGTACTTC.

This sequence joins TRBV19 and TRBJ1-5; D unclear. V was trimmed by 0 bases and J by 7 bases, leaving 4 bases between them. The germline CDR1 and CDR2 sequences are LNHDA and SQIVND (reference sequence). This CDR3 region has 12 residues. CDR3 residues: CASSIEGQPQHF. The CDR3 nucleotides read TGTGCCAGTAGTATAGAGGGGCAGCCCCAGCATTTT.

The chain recombines TRBV4-3 with TRBJ1-5; D unclear. The CDR3 extends over 13 amino acids. Trimming removed 0 bases at V and 7 bases at J, with 7 bases between. CDR1 LGHNA and CDR2 YSLEER come from the germline V gene. CDR3 DNA sequence: TGCGCCAGCAGCCAAGAACTGGCCCAGCCCCAGCATTTT. Encoded protein: CASSQELAQPQHF.